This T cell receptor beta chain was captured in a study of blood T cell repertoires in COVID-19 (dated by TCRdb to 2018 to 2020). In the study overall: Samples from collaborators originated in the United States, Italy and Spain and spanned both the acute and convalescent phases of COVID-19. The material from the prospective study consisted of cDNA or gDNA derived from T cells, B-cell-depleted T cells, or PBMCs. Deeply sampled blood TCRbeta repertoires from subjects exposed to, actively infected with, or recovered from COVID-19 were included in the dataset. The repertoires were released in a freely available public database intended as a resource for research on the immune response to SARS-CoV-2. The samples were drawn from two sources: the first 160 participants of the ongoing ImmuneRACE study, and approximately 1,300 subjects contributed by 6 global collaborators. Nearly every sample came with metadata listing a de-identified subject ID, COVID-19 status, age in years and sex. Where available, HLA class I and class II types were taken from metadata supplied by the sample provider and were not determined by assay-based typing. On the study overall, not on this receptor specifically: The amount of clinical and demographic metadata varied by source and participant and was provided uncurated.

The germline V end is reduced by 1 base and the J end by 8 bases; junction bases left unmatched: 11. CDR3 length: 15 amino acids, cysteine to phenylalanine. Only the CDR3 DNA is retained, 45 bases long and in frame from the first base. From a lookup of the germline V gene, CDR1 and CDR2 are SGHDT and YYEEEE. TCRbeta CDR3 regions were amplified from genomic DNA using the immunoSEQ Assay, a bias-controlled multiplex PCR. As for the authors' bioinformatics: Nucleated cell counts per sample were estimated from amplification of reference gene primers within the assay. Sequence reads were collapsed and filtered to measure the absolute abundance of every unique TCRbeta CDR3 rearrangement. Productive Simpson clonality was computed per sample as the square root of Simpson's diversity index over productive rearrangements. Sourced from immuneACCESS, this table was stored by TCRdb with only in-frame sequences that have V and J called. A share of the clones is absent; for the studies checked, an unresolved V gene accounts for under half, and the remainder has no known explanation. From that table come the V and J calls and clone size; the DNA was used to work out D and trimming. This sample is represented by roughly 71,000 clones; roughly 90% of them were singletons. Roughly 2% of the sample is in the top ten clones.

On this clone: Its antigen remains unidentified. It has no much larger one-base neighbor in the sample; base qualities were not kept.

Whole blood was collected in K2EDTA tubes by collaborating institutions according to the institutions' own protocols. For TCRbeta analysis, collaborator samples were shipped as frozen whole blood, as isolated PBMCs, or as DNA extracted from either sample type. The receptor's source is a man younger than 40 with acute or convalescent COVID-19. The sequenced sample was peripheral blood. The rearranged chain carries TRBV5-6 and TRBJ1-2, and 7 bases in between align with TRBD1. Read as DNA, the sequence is TGTGCCAGCAGCTTGAGTGTGGCGGGAGGGGGCGGCTACACCTTC. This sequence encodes CASSLSVAGGGGYTF.